This T cell receptor beta chain emerged from a study of OX40 agonist ivuxolimab in advanced cancers. Study at large: Patient treatment consisted of intravenous ivuxolimab administration every 2 weeks at 0.01 to 10 mg/kg. Three individuals attained partial responses, comprising one hepatocellular carcinoma case and two cutaneous melanoma cases.

Details on this clone: Its antigen is not known.

Whole-study findings and limits: CD8+ T cells showed, on average, more clonal expansion than CD4+ cells.

Germline V gives CDR1 MGHDK, CDR2 SYGVNS. J lost 8 bases, V lost 6 bases, and 4 bases had no gene match. This CDR3 has 14 residues. TCRdb's copy holds only in-frame clones and misses some; the assay was immunoSEQ multiplex PCR. The data hold over 95,000 clones, with 90% to 95% observed a single time. The sequence derives from an adult with an advanced solid tumor such as melanoma, head and neck, liver or kidney cancer. The chain carries TRBV25-1 and TRBJ2-1; the match to TRBD2 covers 13 bases. Here the sequenced sample was CD4+ or CD8+ T cells sorted from blood, taken in a trial of the OX40 agonist ivuxolimab. This chain's CDR3 is CASSRTSGSDEQFF. The CDR3, as DNA: TGTGCCAGCAGCAGGACTAGCGGGAGCGATGAGCAGTTCTTC.